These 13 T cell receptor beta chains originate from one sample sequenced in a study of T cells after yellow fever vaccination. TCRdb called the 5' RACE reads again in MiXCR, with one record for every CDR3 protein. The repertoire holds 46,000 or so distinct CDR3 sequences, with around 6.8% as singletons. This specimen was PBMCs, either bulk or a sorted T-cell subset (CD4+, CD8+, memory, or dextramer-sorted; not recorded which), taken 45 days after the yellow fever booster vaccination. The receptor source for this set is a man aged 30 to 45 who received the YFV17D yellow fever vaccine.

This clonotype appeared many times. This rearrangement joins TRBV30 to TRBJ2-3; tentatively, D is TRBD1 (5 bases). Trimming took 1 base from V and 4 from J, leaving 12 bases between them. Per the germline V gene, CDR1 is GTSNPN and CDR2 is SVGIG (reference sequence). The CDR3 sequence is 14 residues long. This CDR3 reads CAWSDQGPSDTQYF. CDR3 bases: TGTGCCTGGAGTGACCAGGGTCCGTCAGATACGCAGTATTTT.

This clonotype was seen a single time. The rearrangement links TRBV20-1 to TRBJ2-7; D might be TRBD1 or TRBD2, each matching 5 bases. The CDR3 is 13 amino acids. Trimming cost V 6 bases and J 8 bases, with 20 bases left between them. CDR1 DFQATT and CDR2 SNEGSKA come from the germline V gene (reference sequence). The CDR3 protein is CSAGAGSFSQQYF. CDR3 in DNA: TGCAGTGCCGGGGCGGGTAGTTTCTCTCAGCAGTACTTC.

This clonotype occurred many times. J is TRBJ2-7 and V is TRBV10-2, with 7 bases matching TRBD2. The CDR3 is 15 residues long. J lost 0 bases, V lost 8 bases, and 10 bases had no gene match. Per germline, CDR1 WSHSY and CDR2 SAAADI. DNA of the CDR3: TGCGCCAGCCCTGGACTAGTTTTGAGCTCCTACGAGCAGTACTTC. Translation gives CASPGLVLSSYEQYF.

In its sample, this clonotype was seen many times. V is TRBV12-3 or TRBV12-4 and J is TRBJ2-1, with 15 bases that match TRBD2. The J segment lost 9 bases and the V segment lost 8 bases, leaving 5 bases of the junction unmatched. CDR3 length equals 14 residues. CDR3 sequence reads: CASGLAGGPGEQFF. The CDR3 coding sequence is TGTGCCAGCGGACTAGCGGGAGGGCCGGGTGAGCAGTTCTTC.

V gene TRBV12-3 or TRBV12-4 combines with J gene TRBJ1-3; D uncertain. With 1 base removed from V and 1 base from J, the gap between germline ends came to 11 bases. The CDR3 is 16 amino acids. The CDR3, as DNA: TGTGCCAGCAGTTTAGGGACCGCGGGATCTGGAAACACCATATATTTT. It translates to CASSLGTAGSGNTIYF.

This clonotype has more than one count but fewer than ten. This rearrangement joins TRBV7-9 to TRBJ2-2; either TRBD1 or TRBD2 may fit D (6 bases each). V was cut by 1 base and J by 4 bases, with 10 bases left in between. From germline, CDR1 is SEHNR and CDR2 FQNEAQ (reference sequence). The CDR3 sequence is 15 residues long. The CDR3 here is CASSLGKGGTGELFF. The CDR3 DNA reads TGTGCCAGCAGCTTAGGGAAGGGGGGCACCGGGGAGCTGTTTTTT.

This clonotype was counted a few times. CDR3 in amino acids: CASSQAAGASEQYF. CDR3 nucleotides: TGCGCCAGCAGCCAAGCGGCAGGGGCCTCCGAGCAGTACTTC. V is TRBV4-3 and J is TRBJ2-7, with D possibly being TRBD1 (6 bases). CDR1 LGHNA and CDR2 YSLEER come from the germline V gene. With 1 base removed from V and 6 bases from J, the gap between germline ends came to 13 bases. The CDR3 sequence is 14 residues long.

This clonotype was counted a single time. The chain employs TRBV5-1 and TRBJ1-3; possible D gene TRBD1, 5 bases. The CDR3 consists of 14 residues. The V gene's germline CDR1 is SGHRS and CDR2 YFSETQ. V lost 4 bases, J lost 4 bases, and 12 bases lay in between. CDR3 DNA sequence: TGCGCCAGCAGCCAGGGTGCGTACGGAAACACCATATATTTT. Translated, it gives CASSQGAYGNTIYF.

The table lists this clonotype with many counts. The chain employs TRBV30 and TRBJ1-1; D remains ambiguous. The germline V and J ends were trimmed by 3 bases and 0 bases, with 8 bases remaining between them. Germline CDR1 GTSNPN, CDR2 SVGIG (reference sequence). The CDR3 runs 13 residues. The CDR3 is CAWRDGLNTEAFF. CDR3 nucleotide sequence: TGTGCCTGGAGGGACGGCTTGAACACTGAAGCTTTCTTT.

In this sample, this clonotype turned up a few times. The CDR3 protein is CSAGTRTESSYNEQFF. CDR3 DNA: TGCAGTGCCGGGACCAGGACGGAGAGCTCCTACAATGAGCAGTTCTTC. The V gene is TRBV20-1, the J gene TRBJ2-1, with D perhaps being TRBD1 or TRBD2 (5 bases each). Germline values: CDR1 DFQATT, CDR2 SNEGSKA (reference sequence). This CDR3 contains 16 residues. Trimming cost V 6 bases and J 0 bases, with 18 bases left between them.

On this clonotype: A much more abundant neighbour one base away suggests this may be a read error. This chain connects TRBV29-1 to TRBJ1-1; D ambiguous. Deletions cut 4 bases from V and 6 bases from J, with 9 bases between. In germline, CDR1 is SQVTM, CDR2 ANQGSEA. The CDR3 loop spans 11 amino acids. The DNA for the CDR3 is TGCAGCGTTGCCCAACATGCTGAAGCTTTCTTT. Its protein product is CSVAQHAEAFF.

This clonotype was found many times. The CDR3, as DNA: TGCAGTGCCCAGCTAGCGGAGGAGCAGTACTTC. Amino acids: CSAQLAEEQYF. This sequence joins TRBV20-1 and TRBJ2-7; 7 bases align to TRBD2. The germline gives CDR1 DFQATT, CDR2 SNEGSKA (reference sequence). The ends lost 6 bases at V and 7 bases at J; junction bases unmatched: 6. CDR3 size: 11 residues.

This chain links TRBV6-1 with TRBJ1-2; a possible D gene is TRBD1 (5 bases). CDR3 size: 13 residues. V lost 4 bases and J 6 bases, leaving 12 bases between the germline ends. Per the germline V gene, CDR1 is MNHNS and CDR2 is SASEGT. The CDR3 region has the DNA TGTGCCAGCAGTGGGGACGCCCGGGATGGCTACACCTTC. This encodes CASSGDARDGYTF.